Below are 32 T cell receptor beta chains sequenced from a single sample in a study of blood T cell repertoires in COVID-19. Assay: immunoSEQ multiplex PCR; the TCRdb copy retains only in-frame clones and omits some. The sample carries 210,000 or so clones, over 80% recorded once. The sequencing sample was made of peripheral blood. These receptor sequences come from a man aged 25 to 40 with COVID-19, enrolled during active disease.

Here the CDR3 reads CASSLFGTGIYSYEQYF. The CDR3 region has the DNA TGTGCCAGCAGTTTGTTCGGGACAGGGATTTACTCCTACGAGCAGTACTTC. The rearrangement links TRBV28 to TRBJ2-7; TRBD1 matches 9 bases. CDR1 is MDHEN, CDR2 SYDVKM, per germline. The CDR3 is 17 amino acids. Trimming removed 3 bases from V and 0 bases from J; junction bases left unmatched: 9.

The chain recombines TRBV7-2 with TRBJ1-5; D is unclear. The length of the CDR3 is 15 residues. The germline V gene encodes CDR1 SGHTA and CDR2 FQGNSA. Trimming took off 2 bases at V and 3 bases at J, with 11 bases between the two ends. This CDR3 reads CASSLSRGYNQPQHF. In nucleotides, the CDR3 is TGTGCCAGCAGCTTATCACGCGGCTACAATCAGCCCCAGCATTTT.

V is TRBV7-2 and J is TRBJ2-1; 13 bases match TRBD2. Germline CDR1 SGHTA, CDR2 FQGNSA. The CDR3 contains 16 residues. V dropped 5 bases and J dropped 6; count of bases not matched to a gene: 7. CDR3: CASSPPGLAGANEQFF. The CDR3 DNA sequence: TGTGCCAGCAGCCCCCCCGGACTAGCGGGAGCCAATGAGCAGTTCTTC. Full variable domain (remainder filled in from reference TRBV7-2 and TRBJ2-1): GAGVSQSPSNKVTEKGKDVELRCDPISGHTALYWYRQSLGQGLEFLIYFQGNSAPDKSGLPSDRFSAERTGGSVSTLTIQRTQQEDSAVYLCASSPPGLAGANEQFFGPGTRLTVL.

The count of this clone is one. The rearrangement joins TRBV30 to TRBJ1-2; D is possibly TRBD1 (6 bases). CDR3 length: 11 amino acids. The germline V gene encodes CDR1 GTSNPN and CDR2 SVGIG (reference sequence). Trimming cost V 4 bases and J 7 bases, with 10 bases left between them. The CDR3 region is CAWTGGTGYTF. In nucleotides, the CDR3 is TGTGCCTGGACGGGGGGCACTGGCTACACCTTC.

The CDR3 sequence: CATSDGISSYEQYF. For the CDR3, the DNA is TGTGCCACCAGCGACGGGATTAGCTCCTACGAGCAGTACTTC. The chain uses TRBV15 and TRBJ2-7, with D possibly TRBD2 on 5 matching bases. Germline V gene data show CDR1 as LNHNV and CDR2 as YYDKDF (reference sequence). The V end was cut by 5 bases, the J end by 0 bases, with 11 bases between. The CDR3 consists of 14 residues.

The chain recombines TRBV4-1 with TRBJ1-2; no clear D. Deletions cut 0 bases from V and 4 bases from J, with 15 bases between. Per germline, CDR1 MGHRA and CDR2 YSYEKL. This CDR3 is 16 amino acids long. The CDR3 DNA reads as TGCGCCAGCAGCCAAGATCAGTCCAACCCTGCCTATGGCTACACCTTC. This translates into CASSQDQSNPAYGYTF.

The chain joins TRBV28 to TRBJ1-5; tentative D call: TRBD1 (6 bases). V lost 5 bases to trimming and J lost 1 base, with 12 bases between them. The CDR3 is made up of 15 amino acids. Germline loops: CDR1 MDHEN, CDR2 SYDVKM. CDR3 loop: CASSPQGKSNQPQHF. CDR3 coding DNA: TGTGCCAGCAGTCCTCAGGGGAAGAGCAATCAGCCCCAGCATTTT.

The chain carries TRBV6-1 and TRBJ1-5; the match to TRBD1 covers 10 bases. J gave up 7 bases and V 6 bases, and 6 bases lay outside the gene matches. The germline CDR1 and CDR2 sequences are MNHNS and SASEGT. The CDR3 extends over 14 amino acids. Here the CDR3 reads CASSLTGGVQPQHF. DNA for the CDR3: TGTGCCAGCAGCCTGACAGGGGGCGTCCAGCCCCAGCATTTT.

The rearrangement uses TRBV7-2 and TRBJ2-3, with 9 bases lining up with TRBD2. V shed 1 base and J 0 bases; nucleotides not matched to a gene: 8. Germline V lookup: CDR1 SGHTA, CDR2 FQGNSA. The CDR3 has 18 residues. The CDR3 bases are TGTGCCAGCAGCTTAGGCTTAACTAGCGGGTATAGCACAGATACGCAGTATTTT. Residues: CASSLGLTSGYSTDTQYF. Complete variable domain (other parts from reference TRBV7-2 and TRBJ2-3): GAGVSQSPSNKVTEKGKDVELRCDPISGHTALYWYRQSLGQGLEFLIYFQGNSAPDKSGLPSDRFSAERTGGSVSTLTIQRTQQEDSAVYLCASSLGLTSGYSTDTQYFGPGTRLTVL.

V gene TRBV5-4 combines with J gene TRBJ2-2, with TRBD1 matching over 7 bases. This CDR3 is 16 amino acids long. Germline V CDR1 and CDR2: SGHNT, YYREEE (reference sequence). V shed 4 bases and J 0 bases; nucleotides not matched to a gene: 6. The CDR3, as DNA: TGTGCCAGCAGCCCCTGGACAGGCCCGAACACCGGGGAGCTGTTTTTT. Translated, it gives CASSPWTGPNTGELFF.

This clone was seen a handful of times. The chain joins TRBV7-2 to TRBJ1-2, with 9 bases that match TRBD1. The CDR3 contains 17 residues. V shed 6 bases, J shed 8 bases, and the junction held 19 bases outside the gene matches. Germline V gene data show CDR1 as SGHTA and CDR2 as FQGNSA. The CDR3 loop is CASSSPSQGARQSGYTF. DNA of the CDR3: TGTGCCAGCAGTTCCCCCTCACAGGGGGCGCGTCAGAGCGGCTACACCTTC.

The genes are TRBV4-2 and TRBJ1-2; 7 bases line up with TRBD1. CDR1 is LGHNA and CDR2 is YNFKEQ in the germline V gene. V lost 2 bases, J lost 5 bases, and 14 bases stayed unmatched. There are 17 residues in the CDR3. This chain's CDR3 is CASSQQGQALIPYGYTF. The CDR3 DNA reads as TGTGCCAGCAGCCAACAAGGACAGGCGCTCATCCCATATGGCTACACCTTC.

The chain joins TRBV13 to TRBJ1-1; TRBD1 matches at 12 bases. Germline lookup yields CDR1 PRHDT and CDR2 FYEKMQ (reference sequence). V shed 1 base, J shed 0 bases, and the junction held 3 bases outside the gene matches. This CDR3 is 17 amino acids long. CDR3 in amino acids: CASSLVGTGGMNTEAFF. In nucleotides, the CDR3 is TGTGCCAGCAGCTTAGTAGGGACAGGGGGCATGAACACTGAAGCTTTCTTT. Looking up the rest from reference TRBV13 and TRBJ1-1 gives the full variable domain: AAGVIQSPRHLIKEKRETATLKCYPIPRHDTVYWYQQGPGQDPQFLISFYEKMQSDKGSIPDRFSAQQFSDYHSELNMSSLELGDSALYFCASSLVGTGGMNTEAFFGQGTRLTVV.

This chain joins TRBV12-3 or TRBV12-4 and TRBJ2-7; no reliable D call. V lost 2 bases and J lost 5, with 7 bases in between. The CDR3 consists of 12 residues. The CDR3 region is CASSLIVNEQYF. The CDR3 nucleotides read TGTGCCAGCAGTTTAATCGTAAACGAGCAGTACTTC.

This chain connects TRBV15 to TRBJ2-1; D remains ambiguous. Looked up from germline, CDR1 is LNHNV and CDR2 is YYDKDF (reference sequence). V lost 1 base and J lost 8, with 12 bases in between. This CDR3 has 14 residues. The DNA for the CDR3 is TGTGCCACCAGCAGAGTGCGGAGTGGCGATGAGCAGTTCTTC. It yields the protein CATSRVRSGDEQFF.

The chain joins TRBV10-3 to TRBJ2-1; 8 bases fit TRBD1. Germline CDR1 reads ENHRY; CDR2 reads SYGVKD. The CDR3 consists of 16 residues. V lost 6 bases to trimming and J lost 0 bases; unmatched junction nucleotides: 7. CDR3 coding DNA: TGTGCCATCAGGATTACAGGGGGTGACTCCTACAATGAGCAGTTCTTC. Its translation is CAIRITGGDSYNEQFF.

This chain connects TRBV7-2 to TRBJ2-3, with 14 bases lining up with TRBD2. CDR3 length: 17 amino acids. Germline assignment: CDR1 SGHTA and CDR2 FQGNSA. With 5 bases clipped from V and 6 bases from J, the junction kept 10 bases outside the gene matches. The CDR3 protein is CASSQGLAGVGGDTQYF. The CDR3 DNA sequence: TGTGCCAGCAGCCAGGGACTAGCGGGAGTCGGCGGGGATACGCAGTATTTT. Based on the CDR3 plus reference TRBV7-2 and TRBJ2-3, the full variable domain is GAGVSQSPSNKVTEKGKDVELRCDPISGHTALYWYRQSLGQGLEFLIYFQGNSAPDKSGLPSDRFSAERTGGSVSTLTIQRTQQEDSAVYLCASSQGLAGVGGDTQYFGPGTRLTVL.

The J gene is TRBJ1-1, the V gene TRBV18; D remains unclear. Germline assignment: CDR1 KGHSH and CDR2 LQKENI. Trimming took off 3 bases at V and 4 bases at J, with 12 bases between the two ends. The CDR3 length is 14 residues. CDR3 sequence: CASSPNPSGTEAFF. The CDR3 DNA follows: TGTGCCAGCTCACCGAATCCCTCGGGCACTGAAGCTTTCTTT. Full variable domain (outside the CDR3, taken from reference TRBV18 and TRBJ1-1): NAGVMQNPRHLVRRRGQEARLRCSPMKGHSHVYWYRQLPEEGLKFMVYLQKENIIDESGMPKERFSAEFPKEGPSILRIQQVVRGDSAAYFCASSPNPSGTEAFFGQGTRLTVV.

This chain links TRBV20-1 with TRBJ1-2, with TRBD1 as a possible D gene (5 bases). The V gene lost 5 bases and the J gene lost 3 bases, with 7 bases spanning the gap. This CDR3 is 11 amino acids long. Germline V gives CDR1 DFQATT, CDR2 SNEGSKA (reference sequence). CDR3 bases: TGCAGTGCTGCGACAGACTATGGCTACACCTTC. It codes for CSAATDYGYTF.

This clone was seen a handful of times. This chain uses TRBV4-3 with TRBJ2-1; 11 bases line up with TRBD2. Looked up from germline, CDR1 is LGHNA and CDR2 is YSLEER. The CDR3 consists of 14 residues. V was clipped by 4 bases and J by 8 bases; unmatched bases: 4. CDR3 sequence (DNA): TGCGCCAGCAGCCGTAGCGGGAGGGAGCATGAGCAGTTCTTC. Translating it yields CASSRSGREHEQFF.

This chain connects TRBV5-6 to TRBJ1-5; 7 bases line up with TRBD1. With V trimmed by 4 bases and J by 2 bases, 3 bases remained unmatched. Looked up from germline, CDR1 is SGHDT and CDR2 is YYEEEE. The CDR3 is 14 residues long. CDR3 in DNA: TGTGCCAGCAGCCACGGACAGGGCAATCAGCCCCAGCATTTT. Translating gives CASSHGQGNQPQHF.

The CDR3 DNA sequence: TGCGCCAGCAGCTACTTGACAGGGGGCGCCGAGCAGTACTTC. Protein sequence: CASSYLTGGAEQYF. V and J are TRBV5-1 and TRBJ2-7; TRBD1 aligns across 10 bases. CDR3 length: 14 residues. The germline gives CDR1 SGHRS, CDR2 YFSETQ. The J segment lost 6 bases and the V segment lost 3 bases, leaving 6 bases of the junction unmatched.

J is TRBJ2-4 and V is TRBV7-9; 8 nucleotides match TRBD2. This CDR3 is 13 amino acids long. The V segment lost 4 bases and the J segment 7 bases; nucleotides outside the gene matches: 3. Looked up from germline, CDR1 is SEHNR and CDR2 is FQNEAQ (reference sequence). CDR3 sequence (DNA): TGTGCCAGCAGCTCGAGCGGGGGTAACATTCAGTACTTC. It encodes CASSSSGGNIQYF.

The chain recombines TRBV19 with TRBJ2-2, with D perhaps matching TRBD1 (5 bases). Trimming pared 3 bases from V and 2 bases from J, leaving 13 bases between. This CDR3 contains 16 residues. Germline V gene lookup returns CDR1 LNHDA and CDR2 SQIVND (reference sequence). The CDR3 DNA is TGTGCCAGTAGTATTCGAACAGGAATAAACACCGGGGAGCTGTTTTTT. It is translated as CASSIRTGINTGELFF.

J is TRBJ2-3 and V is TRBV3-1 (or the pseudogene TRBV3-2), with D unclear. Germline V CDR1 and CDR2: LGHDT, YNNKEL (reference sequence). The length of the CDR3 is 15 residues. With 4 bases removed from V and 2 bases from J, the gap between germline ends came to 13 bases. The CDR3 loop reads CASSPSTPYTDTQYF. CDR3 DNA: TGTGCCAGCAGCCCTTCGACACCGTACACAGATACGCAGTATTTT.

This clone was counted only a few times. J is TRBJ1-5 and V is TRBV19; 8 bases match TRBD1. Unmatched junction bases numbered 5, after V lost 1 base and J lost 9 bases. The CDR3 loop spans 14 amino acids. In germline, CDR1 is LNHDA, CDR2 SQIVND (reference sequence). The CDR3 DNA follows: TGTGCCAGTAGTATAGGGACAGGGCCGAGGCCCCAGCATTTT. It codes for CASSIGTGPRPQHF. The full variable domain, rest sourced from reference TRBV19 and TRBJ1-5, is DGGITQSPKYLFRKEGQNVTLSCEQNLNHDAMYWYRQDPGQGLRLIYYSQIVNDFQKGDIAEGYSVSREKKESFPLTVTSAQKNPTAFYLCASSIGTGPRPQHFGDGTRLSIL.

This chain links TRBV4-2 with TRBJ1-3; no reliable D call. The CDR3 covers 18 residues. Germline V gives CDR1 LGHNA, CDR2 YNFKEQ. The V gene lost 3 bases and the J gene lost 0 bases, with 18 bases spanning the gap. CDR3 residues: CASSQFPGSKSSGNTIYF. The CDR3 coding sequence is TGTGCCAGCAGCCAGTTCCCCGGTTCTAAGAGCTCTGGAAACACCATATATTTT.

J is TRBJ1-1 and V is TRBV30, with no clear D. CDR1 GTSNPN and CDR2 SVGIG come from the germline V gene (reference sequence). V dropped 2 bases and J dropped 1 base, with 8 bases sitting between them. The CDR3 runs 13 residues. CDR3 residues: CAWSLRANTEAFF. In nucleotides, the CDR3 is TGTGCCTGGAGTTTGCGGGCGAACACTGAAGCTTTCTTT.

This sequence joins TRBV7-2 and TRBJ1-2; D uncertain. Looked up from germline, CDR1 is SGHTA and CDR2 is FQGNSA. The CDR3 runs to 15 residues. Trimming removed 2 bases from V and 4 bases from J, with 14 bases in between. The CDR3 DNA sequence: TGTGCCAGCAGCTTAAAGGGAGGGATTTTCTATGGCTACACCTTC. Its translation is CASSLKGGIFYGYTF.

The gene calls are TRBV13 and TRBJ1-3, with D possibly being TRBD1 (5 bases). This CDR3 has 18 amino acids. Germline-derived CDR1 and CDR2 are PRHDT and FYEKMQ (reference sequence). Trimming shortened V by 1 base and J by 2 bases, and 18 bases separated the two germline ends. As DNA, the CDR3 is TGTGCCAGCAGCTTAGAGGGACTCAACCCTAGCCCTGGAAACACCATATATTTT. Translating gives CASSLEGLNPSPGNTIYF.

The gene calls are TRBV9 and TRBJ1-2, with TRBD1 as a possible D gene (5 bases). Germline V lookup: CDR1 SGDLS, CDR2 YYNGEE. This CDR3 has 13 amino acids. V dropped 4 bases and J dropped 5 bases, with 12 bases sitting between them. The CDR3 loop is CASSPQGGYGYTF. CDR3 coding DNA: TGTGCCAGCAGCCCCCAGGGAGGGTATGGCTACACCTTC.

The genes are TRBV5-6 and TRBJ2-1; possible D gene TRBD2, 7 bases. The CDR3 is 14 amino acids. The germline V and J ends were trimmed by 4 bases and 9 bases, with 17 bases remaining between them. CDR1 and CDR2 (germline): SGHDT, YYEEEE. The CDR3 protein is CASSPLAGAREQFF. CDR3 DNA sequence: TGTGCCAGCAGCCCCCTGGCGGGGGCCCGTGAGCAGTTCTTC.